This T cell receptor beta chain was obtained from a study of PD-1 blockade in classical Hodgkin lymphoma (TCRdb year 2020). Some background on the complete study: Nivolumab dosing was 3 mg/kg intravenously every 2 weeks, continuing until either disease progression or unacceptable toxicity. The study used CyTOF and TCR beta sequencing to define a peripheral blood immune signature of response to PD-1 blockade in classical Hodgkin lymphoma.

The germline V gene gives CDR1 as LGHNA and CDR2 as YNFKEQ. Trimming takes 1 base off V and 3 bases off J; junction bases not matched to a gene: 3. The CDR3 goes from the cysteine to the phenylalanine over 15 residues. Of all the DNA, just the CDR3 is kept, 45 bases in frame from base 1. Notes on this clone: This receptor's antigen is unknown. No much larger clone is present one base from it, and per-base qualities are unavailable.

Genomic DNA was extracted with the Qiagen DNeasy kit from unsorted PBMCs and from negatively selected CD4+ and CD8+ fractions. Amplification of TCR beta CDR3 regions was done by immunoSEQ multiplex PCR with primers that anneal to V and J segments. A synthetic immune receptor repertoire was used to minimize amplification bias, and remaining bias was computationally removed after sequencing. Per the source publication's procedure: Repertoire diversity was quantified as the Shannon entropy index using custom Python scripts. Unsorted, CD4+ and CD8+ repertoires were analyzed separately, except in combined analyses where CD4+ and CD8+ sequences were merged in silico. Clonal expansion was defined as at least a 2-fold frequency increase after treatment relative to C1D1, with a pseudocount of 0.5 for undetected baseline clones. Singleton clones were defined as clones with 0 or 1 copy at C1D1, and non-singleton clones were defined as clones with 2 or more copies. Clones expanded in unsorted samples were annotated as CD4+, CD8+ or unknown by matching protein sequences in sorted samples from the same patient. Wilcoxon tests on paired samples were used to test changes in diversity from C1D1 to C4D1. Imported from immuneACCESS, the table was reduced by TCRdb to in-frame sequences with V and J called. These copies leave out some clones; in studies compared against another copy, an unresolved V gene accounts for under half, and the cause of the remainder is not known. V and J calls and clone size come straight from that table; D and trimming were deduced from the DNA. The sample table holds 150,000 or so clones, of which 78% were seen once. Together, the top ten hold over 7.5% of the sample.

In the paper's terms, the time point label means: cycle 2 day 1 (C2D1) of nivolumab. All trial patients had relapsed after autologous stem cell transplantation, with cohorts A, B and C differing in prior brentuximab vedotin exposure. The trial cohort was composed of about 54 patients with relapsed/refractory classical Hodgkin lymphoma, for whom complete response, partial response or progressive disease was recorded as best overall response. Trial patients were treated with single-agent nivolumab in the multi-cohort phase II CheckMate 205 trial. An independent review committee assessed best overall response using the 2007 International Working Group response criteria. Trial PBMCs were collected immediately before nivolumab initiation (C1D1) and during therapy at cycle 2 day 1 and cycle 4 day 1. After peripheral blood was drawn into 8 mL Vacutainer Cell Preparation Tubes, PBMCs were isolated by centrifugation and then cryopreserved.

Broader findings and caveats from the paper: Baseline TCR diversity was reported to be lower in newly diagnosed patients than in healthy donors and to be lower still in relapsed/refractory patients. Trial patients with a complete response had baseline diversity similar to that of newly diagnosed patients, while partial responders and progressors had significantly lower diversity. Lower diversity was observed in patients in whom nivolumab was started less than 1 year after ASCT, and these patients were excluded from later analyses so that confounding by immune reconstitution would be avoided. The study was limited to a single clinical trial cohort, and causes of repertoire differences, possibly disease activity or prior therapy, remained undefined. By C4D1, a significant rise was seen in CD4+ TCR diversity but not in CD8+ TCR diversity (p=0.0027 vs p=0.16), and the rise was most apparent among complete responders (p=0.02).

The material sequenced was peripheral blood mononuclear cells (PBMCs), taken before the second cycle of nivolumab. The receptor chain draws on TRBV4-2 and TRBJ2-7; TRBD1 lines up with 10 middle nucleotides. This receptor was obtained from a human donor with classical Hodgkin lymphoma. The DNA reads TGTGCCAGCAGCCAAGCGGGGACAGGGGTCTACGAGCAGTACTTC. Protein translation: CASSQAGTGVYEQYF.